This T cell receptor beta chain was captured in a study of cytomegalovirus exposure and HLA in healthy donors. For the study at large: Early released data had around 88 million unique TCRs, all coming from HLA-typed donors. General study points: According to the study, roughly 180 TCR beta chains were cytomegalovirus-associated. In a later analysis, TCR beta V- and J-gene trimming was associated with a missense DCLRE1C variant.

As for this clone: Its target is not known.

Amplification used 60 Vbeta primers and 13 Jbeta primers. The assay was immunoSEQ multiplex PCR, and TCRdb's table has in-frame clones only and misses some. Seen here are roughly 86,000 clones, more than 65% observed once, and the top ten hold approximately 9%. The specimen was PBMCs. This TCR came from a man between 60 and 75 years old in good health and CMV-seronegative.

The CDR3 DNA reads TGTGCCAGCACCGATCAGGGGGCGAGCAATCAGCCCCAGCATTTT. Protein product: CASTDQGASNQPQHF. J is TRBJ1-5 and V is TRBV2; 8 nucleotides match TRBD1. Germline trimming cut 7 bases from V and 1 base from J; bases unmatched to any gene: 6. The CDR3 runs to 15 residues. Germline V CDR1 and CDR2: SNHLY, FYNNEI.